This TCR beta chain is from a study of regulatory T cells in long-lasting Graves disease (dated by TCRdb to about 2021). Turning to the overall study: Newly diagnosed Graves' disease patients had taken antithyroid drugs for less than 3 months. A total of around 35 samples underwent TCR sequencing, from 13 patients with persistent Graves' disease and approximately 20 patients with newly diagnosed Graves' disease. The study was registered as a clinical trial and conducted in China. Persistent Graves' disease patients were compared with newly diagnosed Graves' disease patients by peripheral blood TCR sequencing and RNA sequencing.

The protocol used for the library was multiplex PCR. TCRdb names Illumina HiSeq 4000 as the instrument used. TCR beta libraries were built with iRepertoire HTBI primers and Arm-PCR amplification of CDR3 regions. PCR products were gel purified before sequencing. As for how the authors treated the data: Gene usage analysis of CDR3 amino acid clonotypes relied on the roughly 67 TRBV and about 13 TRBJ segments identified across samples. COPE and FqMerger were used to merge the filtered high-quality paired reads into contigs. Contigs were aligned with BLAST to IMGT TRBV, TRBD and TRBJ reference genes, and CDR3 was defined per IMGT. Any clonotype with a frequency above 0.1% was classified as a highly expanded clone. Repertoire diversity was measured by Shannon entropy, and V-J evenness by the Gini coefficient. A clonotype found in more than one individual was treated as public. TCRdb applied fastp at Q25 and MiXCR to the public reads, then kept only in-frame beta chains. Entries are consolidated by CDR3 protein sequence, retaining the most common genes and DNA. Clone size and V and J calls follow TCRdb, not the original study. Counted in this sample were a few hundred thousand distinct CDR3 sequences; roughly a fifth of them appeared once. About 15% of the sample rests with the top ten.

The full study reports these points: Because the primary lesion, thyroid tissue, could not be accessed, the study looked at peripheral blood alone. The authors acknowledged the small sample size as a limitation that may reduce accuracy. Preferential use of TRBV28, TRBJ1-2 and TRBJ2-5 was observed in persistent disease, whereas TRBV20-1 and TRBJ2-1 were favored in newly diagnosed disease. Sequencing and analysis were restricted to the TCR beta chain. Compared with newly diagnosed patients, persistent Graves' disease patients had lower TCR Shannon entropy and fewer highly expanded clones, which suggests clonal expansion. More public clonotypes were shared among persistent patients (around 2,600) than among newly diagnosed patients (roughly 1,000).

V is trimmed back by 2 bases and J by 6 bases, and the junction contains 7 bases that no gene match accounts for. Taken from cysteine to phenylalanine, the CDR3 has 16 residues. Left in the record is the CDR3 DNA by itself, 48 bases read in frame from the first base. CDR1 SEHNR and CDR2 FQNEAQ were looked up in the germline V gene (reference sequence). In light of the paper, this sample's time point label describes: newly diagnosed GD, antithyroid drugs for less than 3 months. For both TCR sequencing and RNA sequencing, RNA was extracted from PBMCs in TRIzol. Graves' disease was diagnosed according to American Thyroid Association guidelines. Patients were recruited from an endocrinology department in Xi'an, China. Each patient gave 9 to 10 milliliters of peripheral blood, collected in an EDTA anticoagulant tube. Ficoll Paque Plus density gradient separation was used to isolate PBMCs, and no additional T cell sorting was done. An Agilent 2100 Bioanalyzer and agarose gel were used to check RNA quality, while a NanoDrop 2000 measured RNA concentration.

Remarks on this clonotype: This clone's antigen is unknown. The input lacks base qualities; no much larger clone sits a single base away.

The sequence derives from a female donor with Graves disease. The rearranged chain carries TRBV7-9 and TRBJ2-1; 10 nucleotides in the junction match TRBD2. This specimen was peripheral blood mononuclear cells (PBMCs), taken at new diagnosis, from a patient treated with antithyroid drugs. The CDR3 corresponds to CASSLSIAGGINEQFF. DNA sequence: TGTGCCAGCAGCTTAAGTATAGCGGGGGGTATCAATGAGCAGTTCTTC.